This T cell receptor beta chain was recovered during a study of T cells of healthy individuals. MiXCR, applied by TCRdb to the 5' RACE reads, yields one record per CDR3 protein. This table holds 55,000 to 65,000 distinct CDR3 sequences, under 20% found once. CDR3 length: 14 residues. CDR1 is SNHLY and CDR2 is FYNNEI in the germline V gene. Trimming took 7 bases from V and 6 from J, leaving 17 bases between them. This chain uses TRBV2 with TRBJ2-3; maybe TRBD1 (6 bases). This clonotype originated in a human donor in good health. The CDR3 reads CASNYREQSDTQYF. In DNA form, the CDR3 reads TGTGCCAGCAATTACAGGGAGCAGTCGGATACGCAGTATTTT.